One and the same sample provided the 20 T cell receptor beta chains below, sequenced in a study of blood T cell repertoires in COVID-19. Measured with immunoSEQ multiplex PCR; TCRdb has only the in-frame clones, and not every one. Here the sample spans 150,000 to 190,000 clones, 75% to 90% being singletons. Sequencing was carried out using peripheral blood. These receptors were collected from a woman aged 70 to 79 with acute or convalescent COVID-19.

The CDR3 region has the DNA TGCGCCAGCAGCCCGGGGCCGGGACAGATCTCTCCTAATTCACCCCTCCACTTT. This sequence encodes CASSPGPGQISPNSPLHF. V usage is TRBV5-1 and J usage is TRBJ1-6, with 7 bases identical to TRBD1. Unmatched junction bases numbered 16, after V lost 4 bases and J lost 6 bases. The CDR3 spans 18 residues. Looked up from germline, CDR1 is SGHRS and CDR2 is YFSETQ.

The J gene is TRBJ1-6, the V gene TRBV7-8, with 7 nucleotides matching TRBD1. This CDR3 has 14 amino acids. CDR1 and CDR2 (germline): SGHVS, FQNEAQ. V was pared by 5 bases and J by 6 bases, with 4 bases of the junction left unmatched. DNA of the CDR3: TGTGCCAGCAGCCGAGGGACAGCTAATTCACCCCTCCACTTT. Translated, it gives CASSRGTANSPLHF.

This clone was counted only a few times. The chain is built from TRBV7-9 and TRBJ1-1; D gene uncertain. With 1 base removed from V and 1 base from J, the gap between germline ends came to 13 bases. Germline V CDR1 and CDR2: SEHNR, FQNEAQ (reference sequence). The CDR3 loop spans 16 amino acids. The CDR3 coding sequence is TGTGCCAGCAGCTTAGACCCTTTTTCGGGGAACACTGAAGCTTTCTTT. It encodes CASSLDPFSGNTEAFF.

V gene TRBV25-1 combines with J gene TRBJ2-7; no firm D call. The CDR3 covers 14 residues. Trimming took off 7 bases at V and 5 bases at J, with 18 bases between the two ends. Germline V gene lookup returns CDR1 MGHDK and CDR2 SYGVNS. CDR3 DNA sequence: TGTGCCAGCACCCGCCCCCCACAGTGGGACGAGCAGTACGTC. Its translation is CASTRPPQWDEQYV.

The chain links TRBV28 to TRBJ1-5; D remains unclear. The CDR3 is 14 amino acids. CDR1 MDHEN and CDR2 SYDVKM come from the germline V gene. V was pared by 2 bases and J by 1 base, with 6 bases between. In DNA form, the CDR3 reads TGTGCCAGCAGTTTAAGACACAGCAATCAGCCCCAGCATTTT. Protein sequence: CASSLRHSNQPQHF.

The rearrangement links TRBV28 to TRBJ1-5; D remains unclear. The V end lost 3 bases, the J end lost 6 bases, and 9 bases lay between the germline ends. CDR1 and CDR2 (germline): MDHEN, SYDVKM. The length of the CDR3 is 13 residues. As DNA, the CDR3 is TGTGCCAGCAGTTTGGTCAGATTTCAGCCCCAGCATTTT. Translating it yields CASSLVRFQPQHF. Filled out from reference TRBV28 and TRBJ1-5, the complete variable domain reads DVKVTQSSRYLVKRTGEKVFLECVQDMDHENMFWYRQDPGLGLRLIYFSYDVKMKEKGDIPEGYSVSREKKERFSLILESASTNQTSMYLCASSLVRFQPQHFGDGTRLSIL.

This clone was recorded once. This chain uses TRBV6-2 or TRBV6-3 with TRBJ2-3, with D hard to call. The CDR3 consists of 14 residues. Germline V gene lookup returns CDR1 MNHEY and CDR2 SVGEGT. Trimming took 3 bases from V and 2 from J, leaving 9 bases between them. This chain's CDR3 is CASSYSLNTDTQYF. In DNA, the CDR3 is TGTGCCAGCAGTTATAGTCTTAACACAGATACGCAGTATTTT.

This sequence joins TRBV19 and TRBJ1-1; 7 positions match TRBD1. The V gene's germline CDR1 is LNHDA and CDR2 SQIVND (reference sequence). Trimming cost V 6 bases and J 7 bases; bases outside gene matches: 11. The CDR3 consists of 14 residues. CDR3 nucleotides: TGTGCCAGTAGCCCCGCCGGGACAGTGAGTGAAGCTTTCTTT. Translating gives CASSPAGTVSEAFF.

The rearrangement joins TRBV27 to TRBJ1-1; D is unclear. CDR3 length equals 13 residues. Germline values: CDR1 MNHEY, CDR2 SMNVEV (reference sequence). V lost 3 bases, J lost 1 base, and 6 bases lay in between. CDR3 amino acids: CASSFRQNTEAFF. The CDR3 DNA follows: TGTGCCAGCAGTTTTCGACAGAACACTGAAGCTTTCTTT.

For the CDR3, the DNA is TGTGCCAGCAGCCGCAGCGGGGAGCTGTTTTTT. Its protein is CASSRSGELFF. The gene calls are TRBV14 and TRBJ2-2; D uncertain. The germline V gene has CDR1 SGHDN and CDR2 FVKESK. The CDR3 runs to 11 residues. The germline V and J ends were trimmed by 4 bases and 7 bases, with 4 bases remaining between them.

This clone came up a few times. The chain couples TRBV28 to TRBJ2-5; D might be TRBD2 (6 bases). Germline CDR1 is MDHEN and CDR2 is SYDVKM. The CDR3 covers 14 residues. Deletions cut 10 bases from V and 2 bases from J, with 17 bases between. The chain's CDR3 is CATQRAWGQETQYF. DNA of the CDR3: TGTGCCACCCAGCGGGCATGGGGGCAAGAGACCCAGTACTTC.

The chain has TRBV7-2 and TRBJ1-2, with D hard to call. V lost 5 bases and J 4 bases, leaving 17 bases between the germline ends. The CDR3 runs to 15 residues. Germline values: CDR1 SGHTA, CDR2 FQGNSA. CDR3 region: CASSPIAGSRYGYTF. The CDR3 region has the DNA TGTGCCAGCAGCCCGATAGCCGGGTCGCGCTATGGCTACACCTTC.

The chain uses TRBV27 and TRBJ1-2; the match to TRBD1 covers 7 bases. The CDR3 spans 12 residues. The V segment lost 7 bases and the J segment 8 bases; nucleotides outside the gene matches: 7. The germline CDR1 and CDR2 sequences are MNHEY and SMNVEV (reference sequence). The CDR3 nucleotides read TGTGCCAGCAAAACAGGGGTTGGGGGCTACACCTTC. Translated: CASKTGVGGYTF.

This clone is a singleton in its sample. This sequence joins TRBV7-2 and TRBJ1-4; D remains unclear. The CDR3 contains 15 residues. The V gene lost 5 bases and the J gene lost 0 bases, with 10 bases spanning the gap. Germline assignment: CDR1 SGHTA and CDR2 FQGNSA. The CDR3: CASSPGSATNEKLFF. The CDR3 region has the DNA TGTGCCAGCAGCCCCGGAAGCGCAACTAATGAAAAACTGTTTTTT.

V is TRBV3-1 (or the pseudogene TRBV3-2) and J is TRBJ1-1; D is ambiguous. Germline values: CDR1 LGHDT, CDR2 YNNKEL (reference sequence). The CDR3 spans 14 residues. V lost 2 bases, J lost 4 bases, and 11 bases lay in between. The CDR3 nucleotides are TGTGCCAGCAGCCAAAACGTCGGGGTCACTGAAGCTTTCTTT. This encodes CASSQNVGVTEAFF.

CDR3 in amino acids: CASGTGTTNEKLFF. The CDR3 nucleotides are TGTGCCAGCGGGACAGGGACCACTAATGAAAAACTGTTTTTT. This sequence joins TRBV2 and TRBJ1-4; 9 bases fit TRBD1. The CDR3 consists of 14 residues. Germline V CDR1 and CDR2: SNHLY, FYNNEI. V shed 8 bases and J 2 bases; nucleotides not matched to a gene: 3.

V gene TRBV30 combines with J gene TRBJ2-7; 10 bases are shared with TRBD1. Germline V gene lookup returns CDR1 GTSNPN and CDR2 SVGIG (reference sequence). CDR3 length equals 15 residues. The V segment lost 2 bases and the J segment 6 bases; nucleotides outside the gene matches: 10. The CDR3 DNA sequence: TGTGCCTGGAGTCCCACGGGACAGGGGCAGCCCGAGCAGTACTTC. Its translation: CAWSPTGQGQPEQYF.

J is TRBJ2-3 and V is TRBV3-1 (or the pseudogene TRBV3-2); 11 bases line up with TRBD2. The CDR3 consists of 17 residues. Germline V gene lookup returns CDR1 LGHDT and CDR2 YNNKEL (reference sequence). The V gene end was trimmed by 2 bases and the J gene end by 0 bases; junction bases not matched to a gene: 4. CDR3 loop: CASSQLAGGRSTDTQYF. CDR3 nucleotide sequence: TGTGCCAGCAGCCAATTAGCGGGGGGGCGGAGCACAGATACGCAGTATTTT.

This chain joins TRBV18 and TRBJ2-2, with D perhaps matching TRBD1 (5 bases). The germline V gene encodes CDR1 KGHSH and CDR2 LQKENI. The ends were cut back, 4 bases at V and 0 bases at J, with 15 bases in the middle. CDR3 length: 17 amino acids. The CDR3 nucleotides are TGTGCCAGCTCACTCCCTTTGGGGCCTACGAACACCGGGGAGCTGTTTTTT. Translation: CASSLPLGPTNTGELFF.

The chain joins TRBV19 to TRBJ2-3; D may be TRBD2 (6 bases). Per the germline V gene, CDR1 is LNHDA and CDR2 is SQIVND (reference sequence). With 6 bases removed from V and 2 bases from J, the gap between germline ends came to 12 bases. The CDR3 is 14 amino acids. The CDR3 DNA follows: TGTGCCAGTAGGGGAGGACTTATCACAGATACGCAGTATTTT. As protein: CASRGGLITDTQYF.